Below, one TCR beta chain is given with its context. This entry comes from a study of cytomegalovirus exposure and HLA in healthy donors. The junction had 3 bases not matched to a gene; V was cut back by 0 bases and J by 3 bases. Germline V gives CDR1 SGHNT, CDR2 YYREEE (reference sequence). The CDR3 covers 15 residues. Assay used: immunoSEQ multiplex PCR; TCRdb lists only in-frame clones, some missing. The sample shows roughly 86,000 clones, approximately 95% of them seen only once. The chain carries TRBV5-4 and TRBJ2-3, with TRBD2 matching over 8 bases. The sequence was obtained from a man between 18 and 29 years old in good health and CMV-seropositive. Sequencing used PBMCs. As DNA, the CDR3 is TGTGCCAGCAGCTTGGCCGGGAGGGTTACAGATACGCAGTATTTT. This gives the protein CASSLAGRVTDTQYF.